This T cell receptor (beta chain) was captured by sequencing in a study of T cells in Graves' hyperthyroidism and ophthalmopathy (dated by TCRdb to about 2019). At the level of the whole study: Peripheral blood was collected at initial diagnosis, before any treatment. The approximately 90 discovery patients were divided at random into training and test sets in a 7:3 ratio. Whether ophthalmopathy could be predicted prospectively was tested in an independent validation cohort made up of 18 to 20 hyperthyroidism patients plus 17 patients who later progressed to ophthalmopathy. Once sampling was done, hyperthyroidism patients were given methimazole at a starting dose of 30 mg daily, whereas ophthalmopathy patients were given high-dose intravenous methylprednisolone. In roughly six Graves' hyperthyroidism patients, the study also compared T-cell repertoires from thyroid tissue with T-cell repertoires from blood. To identify TCR V-J signatures that set the groups apart, the researchers used a discovery cohort of 90 to 100 patients, made up of roughly 40 with Graves' ophthalmopathy and some 56 with stable Graves' hyperthyroidism. TCR Vbeta CDR3 sequencing of approximately 140 peripheral blood samples (over 40 ophthalmopathy, about 74 hyperthyroidism and 17 progressor patients) is reported in the paper.

Amplification of TCR beta CDR3 regions was carried out from RNA transcripts. For the first round of RT-PCR on the TCR CDR3, the HTBI primer set was used together with the Qiagen OneStep RT-PCR kit. A second multiplex PCR round built the libraries, followed by size selection and purification. Paired-end sequencing of the libraries was performed with 100 bp reads on an Illumina HiSeq2000. On the study's bioinformatics: Raw data were processed with SOAPnuke, discarding reads with adapters, uncalled bases, mean Phred below 15, or no exact constant-primer or identifier match. High-quality paired reads were merged with COPE v1.2.5, and unique nucleotide sequences were defined as clonotypes. Clonotypes were aligned to IMGT TRBV, TRBD and TRBJ reference segments using MiTCR v1.1. Only V-J combinations with frequency above 0.0001, covering 99% to 99.2% of repertoires, were analysed. The TCS score was defined as F50 (clonal expansion) divided by E x V (chaos), with BLOSUM62-based TCRdist calculated between CDR3 peptides within each V-J. Welch's t-statistics and random forest reduced fewer than 550 V-J features to 13, which were used in a naive Bayes classifier (R e1071). TCRdb reprocessing: public reads trimmed at Q25 with fastp, clones called with MiXCR, in-frame beta chains kept. Identical CDR3 protein sequences are pooled into one entry, listed with their most common genes and DNA. The V and J calls follow TCRdb's processing rather than the paper's. Here the sample has some 440,000 distinct CDR3 sequences; roughly 14% occur a single time. The ten largest clones represent about 14% of the sample.

Notes on this clonotype: What antigen it recognizes has not been identified. Per-nucleotide qualities are absent, and no much larger clonotype sits a single base away.

V and J lose 3 bases and 6 bases, and a span of 13 bases separates them. The cysteine opens and the phenylalanine closes a CDR3 of 14 amino acids. Solely the CDR3 DNA is kept, with 42 bases framed from the first base. CDR1 is given as SGHDT and CDR2 as YYEEEE, both from the germline V gene. The paper's findings and limits, for the study overall: Most expanded thyroid clonotypes (frequency above 0.001) were also found in blood, which suggests that blood repertoires may mirror thyroid immune responses. Ophthalmopathy was separated from stable hyperthyroidism by a 13 V-J signature model, with 85% to 90% sensitivity and roughly 81% specificity obtained in cross-validation and 80%/75% obtained in testing. No statistical method was used to fix the sample size in advance, and group allocation was not hidden from the investigators. During validation, the model predicted progression to ophthalmopathy a median of roughly 7.1 months ahead of onset, with approximately 71% sensitivity and 72.22% specificity.

A patient counted as having stable Graves' hyperthyroidism if no progression to ophthalmopathy occurred over 18 months of follow-up. Hyperthyroidism patients were newly diagnosed, with disease duration under 2 months, and aged 18 to 65 years. Patients with uncontrolled infections, other autoimmune diseases, pregnancy or lactation were excluded. Diagnoses were based on clinical symptoms, serum thyroxine and TRAb, thyroid ultrasound and orbital computed tomography. PBMCs were separated from 8 to 10 ml of fresh peripheral blood using Ficoll-Paque density gradient centrifugation. Total RNA was extracted using Trizol reagent, and RNA quality was assessed on an Agilent 2100 Bioanalyzer.

Recombination linked TRBV5-6 to TRBJ2-1, with the D gene uncertain. Sequences were obtained from blood. This clonotype was obtained from a woman aged 18-29 years with Graves' hyperthyroidism. The DNA reads as follows: TGTGCCAGCAGCTCGGATATTAGAGGCAATGAGCAGTTCTTC. This gives the protein CASSSDIRGNEQFF.